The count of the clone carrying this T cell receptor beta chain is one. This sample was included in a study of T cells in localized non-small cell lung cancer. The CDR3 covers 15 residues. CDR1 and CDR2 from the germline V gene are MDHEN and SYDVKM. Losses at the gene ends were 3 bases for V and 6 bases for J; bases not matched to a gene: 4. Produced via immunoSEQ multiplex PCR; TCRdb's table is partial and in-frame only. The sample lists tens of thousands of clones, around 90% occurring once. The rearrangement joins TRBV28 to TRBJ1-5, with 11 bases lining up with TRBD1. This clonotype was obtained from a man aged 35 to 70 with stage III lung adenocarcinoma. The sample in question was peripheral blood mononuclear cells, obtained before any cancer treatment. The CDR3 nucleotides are TGTGCCAGCAGTTTCGGACAGGGGGCAATTCAGCCCCAGCATTTT. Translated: CASSFGQGAIQPQHF. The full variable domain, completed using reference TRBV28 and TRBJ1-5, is DVKVTQSSRYLVKRTGEKVFLECVQDMDHENMFWYRQDPGLGLRLIYFSYDVKMKEKGDIPEGYSVSREKKERFSLILESASTNQTSMYLCASSFGQGAIQPQHFGDGTRLSIL.